The 26 T cell receptor beta chains below all came from one sample that was sequenced in a study of shared clonotypes between healthy human individuals. This table comes from immunoSEQ multiplex PCR, and its TCRdb copy is limited to in-frame clones, with some not included. The sample contains some 700,000 clones, 90% of which appear only once. The specimen sequenced was memory CD8+ T cells from PBMCs. Specified subset: CD45RO+ cells pooled with CCR7-negative TemRA cells. The origin of the receptors is a man between 18 and 35 years old in good health. Some clones in this sample may be carry-over from other donors' samples.

V usage is TRBV6-1 and J usage is TRBJ1-1, with D uncertain. The CDR3 extends over 15 amino acids. Germline V gene sequence: CDR1 MNHNS, CDR2 SASEGT. The V end was cut by 3 bases, the J end by 5 bases, with 16 bases between. CDR3 nucleotide sequence: TGTGCCAGCAGTGAGATGACGAGGCTGGGTACTGAAGCTTTCTTT. It encodes CASSEMTRLGTEAFF.

CDR3 protein: CASSLTGLRETQYF. The CDR3 DNA sequence: TGTGCCAGCAGCCTGACAGGTTTGAGGGAGACCCAGTACTTC. The chain links TRBV7-9 to TRBJ2-5; D might be TRBD1 (6 bases). V dropped 5 bases and J dropped 5 bases, with 15 bases sitting between them. The CDR3 covers 14 residues. Germline V gives CDR1 SEHNR, CDR2 FQNEAQ (reference sequence).

The chain employs TRBV9 and TRBJ2-3, with 7 bases fitting TRBD2. The CDR3 spans 15 residues. The trim removed 4 bases at V and 5 bases at J, leaving 10 bases unmatched. The germline V gene encodes CDR1 SGDLS and CDR2 YYNGEE. CDR3 region: CASSLGGSGKDTQYF. The CDR3, as DNA: TGTGCCAGCAGCCTTGGCGGGAGTGGGAAAGATACGCAGTATTTT.

The CDR3 here is CASSHPAGQGTEAFF. CDR3 DNA: TGTGCCAGCAGTCATCCCGCGGGACAGGGAACTGAAGCTTTCTTT. V and J are TRBV2 and TRBJ1-1; 9 nucleotides agree with TRBD1. Per the germline V gene, CDR1 is SNHLY and CDR2 is FYNNEI. The ends lost 5 bases at V and 5 bases at J; junction bases unmatched: 9. The CDR3 sequence is 15 residues long.

The chain has TRBV7-2 and TRBJ2-1, with 8 bases aligning to TRBD2. J was trimmed by 1 base and V by 3 bases; bases with no gene match: 2. CDR1 and CDR2 from the germline V gene are SGHTA and FQGNSA. This CDR3 is built from 15 residues. The CDR3 DNA is TGTGCCAGCAGCTTCGGGGGGGAATCCTACAATGAGCAGTTCTTC. Translation gives CASSFGGESYNEQFF.

This rearrangement joins TRBV4-3 to TRBJ1-1; weak D call: TRBD1 (6 bases). Looked up from germline, CDR1 is LGHNA and CDR2 is YSLEER. Deletions cut 1 base from V and 5 bases from J, with 11 bases between. This CDR3 has 14 residues. The DNA for the CDR3 is TGCGCCAGCAGCCAAGGGCAGGGGACAACTGAAGCTTTCTTT. Its translation: CASSQGQGTTEAFF.

In nucleotides, the CDR3 is TGTGCCACCTCCTTGGGGGCAAGAGGGGAGACCCAGTACTTC. Its translation is CATSLGARGETQYF. V usage is TRBV9 and J usage is TRBJ2-5, with a weak D call TRBD1 (6 bases). CDR3 length: 14 amino acids. The V and J ends lost 9 bases and 5 bases respectively, with 20 bases between them. Looked up from germline, CDR1 is SGDLS and CDR2 is YYNGEE.

The genes are TRBV19 and TRBJ1-4; 8 bases are a match to TRBD1. Per the germline V gene, CDR1 is LNHDA and CDR2 is SQIVND (reference sequence). V trimming: 2 bases; J trimming: 12 bases; junction bases outside the gene matches: 2. This CDR3 spans 12 amino acids. The CDR3 bases are TGTGCCAGTAGTATAACAGGGGGGGAACTGTTTTTT. Protein sequence: CASSITGGELFF.

This rearrangement joins TRBV28 to TRBJ1-1; D gene ambiguous. This CDR3 is 13 amino acids long. CDR1 is MDHEN and CDR2 is SYDVKM in the germline V gene. V lost 6 bases to trimming and J lost 5 bases, with 13 bases between them. The CDR3: CASRGPSLTEAFF. DNA of the CDR3: TGTGCCAGCAGAGGCCCCTCTTTGACTGAAGCTTTCTTT.

The chain employs TRBV6-1 and TRBJ2-7, with D perhaps given as TRBD1 or TRBD2 (5 bases each). Between the trimmed V and J ends, which lost 2 bases and 3 bases, there was a span of 14 bases. The CDR3 has 15 amino acids. Germline CDR1 reads MNHNS; CDR2 reads SASEGT. DNA for the CDR3: TGTGCCAGCAGTGAATTGGGCAGGGAGCGCTACGAGCAGTACTTC. The encoded protein is CASSELGRERYEQYF.

The genes are TRBV28 and TRBJ2-3; 7 positions agree with TRBD1. The germline V gene encodes CDR1 MDHEN and CDR2 SYDVKM. The CDR3 is made up of 15 amino acids. Unmatched junction bases numbered 4, after V lost 3 bases and J lost 1 base. The CDR3 is CASSLTGFGTDTQYF. The CDR3 DNA is TGTGCCAGCAGTTTGACAGGGTTCGGCACAGATACGCAGTATTTT.

The CDR3 nucleotides are TGTGCCAGCAGTTCCTCCGGGACAGGGGGCACTGAAGCTTTCTTT. It is translated as CASSSSGTGGTEAFF. This chain links TRBV6-6 with TRBJ1-1; 11 bases are shared with TRBD1. CDR1 and CDR2 from the germline V gene are MNHNY and SVGAGI (reference sequence). Trimming cost V 4 bases and J 4 bases; bases outside gene matches: 5. The CDR3 loop spans 15 amino acids.

The chain combines TRBV7-6 with TRBJ2-6; D might be TRBD1 (5 bases). Germline assignment: CDR1 SGHVS and CDR2 FNYEAQ. There are 17 residues in the CDR3. Trimming cost V 0 bases and J 1 base, with 10 bases left between them. CDR3 region: CASSLAQGWSGANVLTF. CDR3 nucleotide sequence: TGTGCCAGCAGCTTAGCCCAGGGATGGTCTGGGGCCAACGTCCTGACTTTC.

V is TRBV6-5 and J is TRBJ2-7; possibly TRBD2 for D (7 bases). The V end was cut by 0 bases, the J end by 3 bases, with 15 bases between. The CDR3 spans 16 residues. CDR1 MNHEY and CDR2 SVGAGI come from the germline V gene. The CDR3 nucleotides read TGTGCCAGCAGTTACTCGGTTGGGGAGGGGGTCTACGAGCAGTACTTC. It encodes CASSYSVGEGVYEQYF.

This chain's CDR3 is CASNGGGGGTEAFF. In DNA, the CDR3 is TGTGCCAGCAACGGGGGTGGAGGGGGCACTGAAGCTTTCTTT. The chain has TRBV6-5 and TRBJ1-1; D is possibly TRBD1 (6 bases). The CDR3 totals 14 residues. V was shortened by 7 bases and J by 4 bases, with 16 bases between the two germline ends. Germline-derived CDR1 and CDR2 are MNHEY and SVGAGI.

This clone was detected only once. The chain has TRBV27 and TRBJ2-7; 7 bases map to TRBD2. The CDR3 sequence is 15 residues long. Germline V gene lookup returns CDR1 MNHEY and CDR2 SMNVEV (reference sequence). The ends lost 6 bases at V and 2 bases at J; junction bases unmatched: 10. The CDR3 loop reads CASSDLDGGTYEQYF. The CDR3 region has the DNA TGTGCCAGCAGCGACCTCGACGGGGGGACCTACGAGCAGTACTTC.

The V and J genes are TRBV7-2 and TRBJ2-7; no clear D gene. The CDR3 runs 12 residues. The V end was cut by 4 bases, the J end by 2 bases, with 6 bases between. CDR1 is SGHTA and CDR2 is FQGNSA in the germline V gene. In DNA, the CDR3 is TGTGCCAGCAGCTCAGCTCCCTACGAGCAGTACTTC. Encoded protein: CASSSAPYEQYF.

V is TRBV4-1 and J is TRBJ2-3; 8 bases are a match to TRBD1. V lost 3 bases, J lost 0 bases, and 8 bases stayed unmatched. The CDR3 covers 17 residues. Germline V CDR1 and CDR2: MGHRA, YSYEKL. The CDR3 here is CASSHARRDRSTDTQYF. Written as DNA, the CDR3 is TGCGCCAGCAGCCATGCTCGCCGGGACAGGAGCACAGATACGCAGTATTTT.

This rearrangement joins TRBV4-2 to TRBJ1-2, with 7 bases aligning to TRBD1. V was pared by 2 bases and J by 0 bases, with 9 bases of the junction left unmatched. Germline loops: CDR1 LGHNA, CDR2 YNFKEQ. This CDR3 comprises 17 residues. The CDR3 nucleotides read TGTGCCAGCAGCCAAACATTTGGGACAGAGTCTAACTATGGCTACACCTTC. This encodes CASSQTFGTESNYGYTF.

The chain links TRBV28 to TRBJ2-1; a possible D gene is TRBD1 (6 bases). This CDR3 has 14 amino acids. V lost 3 bases to trimming and J lost 9 bases, with 15 bases between them. The germline gives CDR1 MDHEN, CDR2 SYDVKM. The CDR3 region is CASSLVSLQGEQFF. For the CDR3, the DNA is TGTGCCAGCAGTTTGGTGAGCCTACAGGGTGAGCAGTTCTTC.

This chain connects TRBV5-4 to TRBJ2-5, with no clear D. CDR3 size: 13 residues. Germline V CDR1 and CDR2: SGHNT, YYREEE (reference sequence). Between the trimmed V and J ends, which lost 2 bases and 5 bases, there was a span of 10 bases. The CDR3 DNA follows: TGTGCCAGCAGCTTAGGCTCCCGGGAGACCCAGTACTTC. It specifies CASSLGSRETQYF.

This clone was seen only once. V usage is TRBV13 and J usage is TRBJ2-7, with D tentatively TRBD1 (6 bases). V was cut by 4 bases and J by 3 bases, with 13 bases left in between. Germline-derived CDR1 and CDR2 are PRHDT and FYEKMQ (reference sequence). This CDR3 comprises 14 residues. CDR3 in DNA: TGTGCCAGCAGCTGGGGACAAGGCGTCTACGAGCAGTACTTC. This codes for CASSWGQGVYEQYF.

The gene calls are TRBV9 and TRBJ2-1; no firm D call. Germline assignment: CDR1 SGDLS and CDR2 YYNGEE. V was cut by 3 bases and J by 4 bases, with 17 bases left in between. The CDR3 totals 16 residues. The CDR3: CASSGPSQQFYNEQFF. In DNA, the CDR3 is TGTGCCAGCAGCGGACCCTCCCAGCAGTTTTACAATGAGCAGTTCTTC.

The chain couples TRBV28 to TRBJ1-2; 12 nucleotides agree with TRBD1. J lost 4 bases, V lost 5 bases, and 5 bases had no gene match. The germline V gene has CDR1 MDHEN and CDR2 SYDVKM. The CDR3 is 15 amino acids. The CDR3 region is CASSRDRGLAYGYTF. The CDR3 DNA is TGTGCCAGCAGTAGGGACAGGGGGCTTGCCTATGGCTACACCTTC.

The chain couples TRBV27 to TRBJ1-2, with a weak D call TRBD1 (6 bases). Germline V lookup: CDR1 MNHEY, CDR2 SMNVEV (reference sequence). V lost 3 bases, J lost 8 bases, and 16 bases lay in between. The CDR3 contains 14 residues. CDR3 sequence (DNA): TGTGCCAGCAGTTTGGTGGCGGGGGCGGGAGGCTACACCTTC. Protein: CASSLVAGAGGYTF.

The CDR3 nucleotides are TGTGCCAGCAGCTTACGGTCCAGGCAGGGGGGCAAAAACATTCAGTACTTC. This encodes CASSLRSRQGGKNIQYF. The chain carries TRBV7-9 and TRBJ2-4; possibly TRBD1 for D (7 bases). Deletions cut 2 bases from V and 3 bases from J, with 17 bases between. The CDR3 totals 17 residues. From germline, CDR1 is SEHNR and CDR2 FQNEAQ (reference sequence).